This is a list of T cell receptor beta chains from one sample in a study of shared clonotypes between healthy human individuals. Only in-frame clones appear in the TCRdb table, and some are missing; sequencing was by immunoSEQ multiplex PCR. This table has approximately 590,000 clones, around 95% appearing once. Sequences were obtained from naive CD8+ T cells sorted from blood. The receptor set was obtained from a woman aged 25 to 45 in good health. CDR3s include the opening cysteine and the closing phenylalanine or tryptophan. Fields, in order: CDR3 protein, CDR3 DNA, J gene, clone size, CDR3 length, V gene, D gene. The D gene is left open where the match is weak. Not all rows give a size; the values are once, few, many and, for expanded clones, a class.

CASSPRLGEGTGELFF,TGCGCCAGCAGCCCCCGTCTGGGGGAGGGAACCGGGGAGCTGTTTTTT,TRBJ2-2,-,16,TRBV5-1,TRBD2
CASSGAAGLNEQFF,TGTGCCAGCAGCGGAGCAGCGGGGCTAAATGAGCAGTTCTTC,TRBJ2-1,-,14,TRBV9,TRBD2
CASSYAGGWETQYF,TGTGCCAGCAGTTACGCAGGGGGGTGGGAGACCCAGTACTTC,TRBJ2-5,-,14,TRBV6-5,-
CAWSMGGSYEQYF,TGTGCCTGGAGTATGGGGGGCTCCTACGAGCAGTACTTC,TRBJ2-7,-,13,TRBV30,-
CASSLVGQGEPQHF,TGTGCCAGCAGCTTAGTAGGCCAGGGGGAGCCCCAGCATTTT,TRBJ1-5,-,14,TRBV7-9,TRBD1
CASSLAAGGNNNEQFF,TGTGCCAGCAGCCTTGCGGCGGGAGGGAATAACAATGAGCAGTTCTTC,TRBJ2-1,-,16,TRBV7-9,TRBD2
CASSPTPGQGGQPQHF,TGTGCCAGCAGCCCCACCCCGGGACAGGGAGGTCAGCCCCAGCATTTT,TRBJ1-5,-,16,TRBV27,TRBD1
CSVGLILGPTYEQYF,TGCAGCGTTGGGCTTATCCTGGGTCCCACCTACGAGCAGTACTTC,TRBJ2-7,-,15,TRBV29-1,-
CASSISTATEAFF,TGTGCCAGCAGCATATCGACTGCCACTGAAGCTTTCTTT,TRBJ1-1,few,13,TRBV27,-
CASTEASGSYEQYF,TGTGCCAGCACTGAGGCTAGCGGGTCCTACGAGCAGTACTTC,TRBJ2-7,-,14,TRBV7-2,TRBD2
CASSGDRGAEAFF,TGTGCCAGCAGCGGCGACAGGGGAGCTGAAGCTTTCTTT,TRBJ1-1,-,13,TRBV9,TRBD1
CASSVQGFGDEQYF,TGTGCCAGCAGCGTACAGGGATTCGGTGACGAGCAGTACTTC,TRBJ2-7,-,14,TRBV9,-
CASRGGTKRSEQYF,TGTGCCAGCAGGGGCGGGACTAAGCGATCCGAGCAGTACTTC,TRBJ2-7,once,14,TRBV27,TRBD2
CASSLGLAGGGDSYNEQFF,TGCGCCAGCAGCTTGGGACTAGCGGGAGGAGGGGACTCCTACAATGAGCAGTTCTTC,TRBJ2-1,-,19,TRBV5-1,TRBD2
CASSLDLPPDTQYF,TGTGCCAGCAGCTTGGACCTCCCGCCAGATACGCAGTATTTT,TRBJ2-3,-,14,TRBV5-8,-
CASTGQENQPQHF,TGTGCCAGTACAGGGCAGGAGAATCAGCCCCAGCATTTT,TRBJ1-5,-,13,TRBV19,-
CASSLVADTQYF,TGTGCCAGCAGCTTGGTAGCAGATACGCAGTATTTT,TRBJ2-3,-,12,TRBV11-2,-
CASREAGTYEETQYF,TGTGCCAGCAGAGAGGCCGGGACATATGAAGAGACCCAGTACTTC,TRBJ2-5,-,15,TRBV27,-
CASSLGLAYEQYF,TGTGCCAGCAGCTTAGGGTTGGCCTACGAGCAGTACTTC,TRBJ2-7,-,13,TRBV11-1,-
CASSIWQEGNQPQHF,TGTGCCAGTAGTATATGGCAGGAGGGCAATCAGCCCCAGCATTTT,TRBJ1-5,-,15,TRBV19,-
CASSFSSGSLYEQYF,TGTGCCAGCAGCTTTTCTAGCGGGAGTCTTTACGAGCAGTACTTC,TRBJ2-7,-,15,TRBV5-8,TRBD2
CASSFGGARGTQYF,TGTGCCAGCAGTTTTGGAGGGGCCCGGGGGACCCAGTACTTC,TRBJ2-5,-,14,TRBV28,-
CASSPRGDTEAFF,TGTGCCAGCAGCCCCAGGGGTGACACTGAAGCTTTCTTT,TRBJ1-1,-,13,TRBV5-4,-
CASSPGQNTGELFF,TGTGCCAGTAGCCCGGGACAAAACACCGGGGAGCTGTTTTTT,TRBJ2-2,-,14,TRBV19,-
CASSLVSLGEKLFF,TGTGCCAGCAGCTTAGTGTCCTTAGGCGAAAAACTGTTTTTT,TRBJ1-4,-,14,TRBV7-8,-
CASSLGQGAYEQYF,TGTGCCAGCAGCTTAGGACAGGGAGCCTACGAGCAGTACTTC,TRBJ2-7,-,14,TRBV11-2,TRBD1
CASSPGDSPNYGYTF,TGTGCCAGCTCACCAGGGGACAGCCCTAACTATGGCTACACCTTC,TRBJ1-2,-,15,TRBV18,TRBD1
CSVMDTGELFF,TGCAGCGTCATGGACACCGGGGAGCTGTTTTTT,TRBJ2-2,once,11,TRBV29-1,-
CASSPDGVEQFF,TGTGCCAGCAGCCCCGACGGGGTTGAGCAGTTCTTC,TRBJ2-1,-,12,TRBV5-6,-
CASSEAGGVYEQYF,TGTGCCAGCAGTGAAGCGGGAGGGGTTTACGAGCAGTACTTC,TRBJ2-7,-,14,TRBV6-1,TRBD2
CASSVGGAGELFF,TGTGCCAGCAGCGTAGGAGGGGCCGGGGAGCTGTTTTTT,TRBJ2-2,-,13,TRBV9,-
CASSLKGSGNTIYF,TGCGCCAGCAGCTTGAAGGGCTCTGGAAACACCATATATTTT,TRBJ1-3,-,14,TRBV5-1,-
CASSTHYGTLTGELFF,TGTGCCAGCAGCACTCACTACGGGACGTTGACCGGGGAGCTGTTTTTT,TRBJ2-2,-,16,TRBV11-2,-
CASSPDRVNPRGNQPQHF,TGTGCCAGCAGTCCGGACAGGGTGAACCCTCGCGGCAATCAGCCCCAGCATTTT,TRBJ1-5,-,18,TRBV27,TRBD1
CASSLFVAGGLIDTQYF,TGCGCCAGCAGCCTATTCGTGGCGGGAGGCCTAATAGATACGCAGTATTTT,TRBJ2-3,-,17,TRBV4-1,TRBD2
CASSHTKRVRATGELFF,TGTGCCAGCAGCCACACAAAGCGGGTTAGAGCGACCGGGGAGCTGTTTTTT,TRBJ2-2,once,17,TRBV14,-
CASSQEAGLGTEAFF,TGCGCCAGCAGCCAAGAAGCGGGCCTGGGCACTGAAGCTTTCTTT,TRBJ1-1,-,15,TRBV4-1,-
CASSHTEDSYYEQYF,TGCGCCAGCAGCCATACGGAGGACAGCTACTACGAGCAGTACTTC,TRBJ2-7,-,15,TRBV4-1,-
CASTQTGTGILEQYF,TGTGCCAGCACCCAAACCGGGACAGGGATCCTCGAGCAGTACTTC,TRBJ2-7,-,15,TRBV28,TRBD1
CASSQEEAPYEQYF,TGCGCCAGCAGCCAAGAGGAGGCCCCCTACGAGCAGTACTTC,TRBJ2-7,-,14,TRBV5-1,-
CASSVGDRDHDEQFF,TGTGCCAGCAGCGTAGGGGACAGGGATCACGATGAGCAGTTCTTC,TRBJ2-1,-,15,TRBV9,TRBD1